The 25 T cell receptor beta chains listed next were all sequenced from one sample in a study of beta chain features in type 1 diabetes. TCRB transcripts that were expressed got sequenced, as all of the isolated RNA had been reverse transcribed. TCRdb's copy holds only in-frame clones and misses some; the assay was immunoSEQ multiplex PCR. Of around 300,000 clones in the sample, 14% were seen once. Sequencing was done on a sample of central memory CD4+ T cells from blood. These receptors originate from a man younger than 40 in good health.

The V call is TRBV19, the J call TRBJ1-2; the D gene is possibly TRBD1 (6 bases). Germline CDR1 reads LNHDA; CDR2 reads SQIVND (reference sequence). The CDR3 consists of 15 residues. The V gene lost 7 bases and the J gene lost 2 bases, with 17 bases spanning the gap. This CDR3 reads CASINRGTRNYGYTF. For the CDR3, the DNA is TGTGCCAGTATAAATAGGGGGACAAGGAACTATGGCTACACCTTC.

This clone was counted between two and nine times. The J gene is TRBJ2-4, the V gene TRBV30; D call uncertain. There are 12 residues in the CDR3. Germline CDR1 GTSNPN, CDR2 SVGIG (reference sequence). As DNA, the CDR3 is TGTGCACAAGGCTTAGCCAAAAACATTCAGTACTTC. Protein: CAQGLAKNIQYF.

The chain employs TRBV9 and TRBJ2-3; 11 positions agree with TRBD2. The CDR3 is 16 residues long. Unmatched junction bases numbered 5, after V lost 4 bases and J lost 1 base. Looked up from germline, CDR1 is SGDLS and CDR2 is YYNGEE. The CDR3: CASSLTSGVGTDTQYF. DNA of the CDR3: TGTGCCAGCAGCCTGACTAGCGGGGTGGGCACAGATACGCAGTATTTT.

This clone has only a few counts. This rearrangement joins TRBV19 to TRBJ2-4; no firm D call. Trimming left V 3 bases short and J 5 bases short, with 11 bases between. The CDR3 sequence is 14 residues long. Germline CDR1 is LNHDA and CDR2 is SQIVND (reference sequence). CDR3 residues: CASSMSSGQNIQYF. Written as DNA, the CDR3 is TGTGCCAGTAGTATGTCGTCGGGCCAAAACATTCAGTACTTC.

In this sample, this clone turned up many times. CDR3 residues: CASSETSFVPGLADGGAQYF. CDR3 DNA: TGTGCCAGCAGTGAGACTTCATTCGTTCCGGGACTAGCGGACGGGGGAGCGCAGTATTTT. This rearrangement joins TRBV2 to TRBJ2-3; 11 nucleotides agree with TRBD2. Germline V gene data show CDR1 as SNHLY and CDR2 as FYNNEI. CDR3 length: 20 residues. Unmatched junction bases numbered 24, after V lost 3 bases and J lost 10 bases.

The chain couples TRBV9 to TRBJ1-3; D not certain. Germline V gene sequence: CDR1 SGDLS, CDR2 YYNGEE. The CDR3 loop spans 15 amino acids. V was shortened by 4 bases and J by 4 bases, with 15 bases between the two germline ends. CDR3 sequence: CASSPQEGRGNTIYF. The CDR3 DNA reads TGTGCCAGCAGCCCCCAGGAAGGCAGAGGAAACACCATATATTTT.

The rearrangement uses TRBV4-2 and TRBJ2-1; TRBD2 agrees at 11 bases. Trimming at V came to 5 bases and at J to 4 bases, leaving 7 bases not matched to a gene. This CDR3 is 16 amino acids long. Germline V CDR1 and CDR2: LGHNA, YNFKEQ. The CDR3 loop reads CASSGPGTSGYNEQFF. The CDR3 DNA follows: TGTGCCAGCAGCGGTCCCGGGACTAGCGGATACAATGAGCAGTTCTTC.

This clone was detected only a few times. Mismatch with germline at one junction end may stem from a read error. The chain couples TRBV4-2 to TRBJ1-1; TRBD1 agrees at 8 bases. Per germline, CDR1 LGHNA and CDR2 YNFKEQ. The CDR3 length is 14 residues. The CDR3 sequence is CASSGRDRNTEASF. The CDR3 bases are TGTGCCAGCAGCGGAAGGGACAGGAACACTGAAGCTTCCTTT.

The CDR3 DNA sequence: TGTGCCAGCAGCCAAAGGGGAGTGAACACTGAAGCTTTCTTT. Translation: CASSQRGVNTEAFF. The chain recombines TRBV7-7 with TRBJ1-1; D is possibly TRBD1 (5 bases). Trimming removed 5 bases from V and 0 bases from J, with 10 bases in between. The CDR3 totals 14 residues. The germline V gene has CDR1 SSHAT and CDR2 FNYEAQ (reference sequence).

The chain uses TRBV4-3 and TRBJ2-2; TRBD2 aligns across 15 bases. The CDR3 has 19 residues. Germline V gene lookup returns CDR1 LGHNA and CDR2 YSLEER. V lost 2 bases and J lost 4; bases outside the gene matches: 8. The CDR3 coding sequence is TGCGCCAGCAGCCAATCCGGACTAGCGGGAGGGCCTACCACCGGGGAGCTGTTTTTT. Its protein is CASSQSGLAGGPTTGELFF.

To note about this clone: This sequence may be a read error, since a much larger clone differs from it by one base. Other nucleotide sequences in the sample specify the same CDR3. For the CDR3, the DNA is TGTGCCAGCAGCTTAGTGGGGAGCAATCAGCCCCAGCATTTT. Protein product: CASSLVGSNQPQHF. The genes are TRBV7-8 and TRBJ1-5; D uncertain. Germline values: CDR1 SGHVS, CDR2 FQNEAQ. The CDR3 has 14 residues. V gave up 1 base and J gave up 1 base, with 5 bases separating them.

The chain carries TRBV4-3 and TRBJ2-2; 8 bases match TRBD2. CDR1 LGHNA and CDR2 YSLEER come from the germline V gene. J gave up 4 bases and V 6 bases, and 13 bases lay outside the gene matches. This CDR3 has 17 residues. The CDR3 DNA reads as TGCGCCAGCAGTATATCCGGGACTAGAAGGTCCACCGGGGAGCTGTTTTTT. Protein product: CASSISGTRRSTGELFF.

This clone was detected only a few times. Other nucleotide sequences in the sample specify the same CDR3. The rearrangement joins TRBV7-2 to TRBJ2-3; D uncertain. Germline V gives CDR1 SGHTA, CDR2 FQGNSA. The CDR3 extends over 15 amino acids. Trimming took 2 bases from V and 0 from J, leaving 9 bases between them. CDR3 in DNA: TGTGCCAGCAGCTTACTAGGCCTTAGCACAGATACGCAGTATTTT. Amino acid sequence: CASSLLGLSTDTQYF.

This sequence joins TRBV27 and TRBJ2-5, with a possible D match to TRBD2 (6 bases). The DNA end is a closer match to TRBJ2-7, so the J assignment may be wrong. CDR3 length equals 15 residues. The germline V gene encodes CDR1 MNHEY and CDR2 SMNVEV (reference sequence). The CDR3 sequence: CASSLGGRGSYEQYF. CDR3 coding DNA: TGTGCCAGCAGTTTGGGAGGCCGCGGCTCCTACGAGCAGTACTTC.

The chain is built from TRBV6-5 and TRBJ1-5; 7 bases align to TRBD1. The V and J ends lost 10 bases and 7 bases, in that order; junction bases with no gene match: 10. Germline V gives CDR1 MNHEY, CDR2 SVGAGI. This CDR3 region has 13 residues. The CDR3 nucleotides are TGTGCCATCAAAGACAGGGATCACCAGCCCCAGCATTTT. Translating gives CAIKDRDHQPQHF.

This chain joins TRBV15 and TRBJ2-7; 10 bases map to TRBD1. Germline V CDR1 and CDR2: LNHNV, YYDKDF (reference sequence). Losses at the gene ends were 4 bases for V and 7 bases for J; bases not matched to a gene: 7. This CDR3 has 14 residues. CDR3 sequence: CATSIDRGPREQYF. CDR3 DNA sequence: TGTGCCACCAGCATAGACAGGGGGCCTCGGGAGCAGTACTTC.

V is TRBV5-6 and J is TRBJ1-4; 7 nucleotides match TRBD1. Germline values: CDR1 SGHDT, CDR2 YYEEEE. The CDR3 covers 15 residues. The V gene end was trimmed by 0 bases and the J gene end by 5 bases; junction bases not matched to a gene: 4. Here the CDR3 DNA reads TGTGCCAGCAGCTTGGAGGGACAGAGAAATGAAAAACTGTTTTTT. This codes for CASSLEGQRNEKLFF. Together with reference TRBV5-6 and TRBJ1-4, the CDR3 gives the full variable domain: DAGVTQSPTHLIKTRGQQVTLRCSPKSGHDTVSWYQQALGQGPQFIFQYYEEEERQRGNFPDRFSGHQFPNYSSELNVNALLLGDSALYLCASSLEGQRNEKLFFGSGTQLSVL.

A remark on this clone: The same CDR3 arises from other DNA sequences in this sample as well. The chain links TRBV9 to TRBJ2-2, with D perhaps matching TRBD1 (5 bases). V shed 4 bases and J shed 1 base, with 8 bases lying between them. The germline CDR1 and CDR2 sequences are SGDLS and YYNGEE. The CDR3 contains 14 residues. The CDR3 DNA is TGTGCCAGCAGCCTCACAGGGAACACCGGGGAGCTGTTTTTT. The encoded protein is CASSLTGNTGELFF.

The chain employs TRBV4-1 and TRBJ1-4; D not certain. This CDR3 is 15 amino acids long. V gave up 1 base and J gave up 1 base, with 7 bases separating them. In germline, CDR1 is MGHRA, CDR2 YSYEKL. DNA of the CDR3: TGCGCCAGCAGCCAAGTGCTGGGAACTAATGAAAAACTGTTTTTT. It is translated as CASSQVLGTNEKLFF.

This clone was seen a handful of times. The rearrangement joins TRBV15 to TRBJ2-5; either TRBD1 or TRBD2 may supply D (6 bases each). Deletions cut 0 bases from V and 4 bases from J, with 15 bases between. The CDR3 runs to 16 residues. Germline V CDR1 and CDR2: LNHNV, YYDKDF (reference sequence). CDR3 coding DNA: TGTGCCACCAGCAGAGATAAAGGGGGGAAGGGAGAGACCCAGTACTTC. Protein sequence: CATSRDKGGKGETQYF.

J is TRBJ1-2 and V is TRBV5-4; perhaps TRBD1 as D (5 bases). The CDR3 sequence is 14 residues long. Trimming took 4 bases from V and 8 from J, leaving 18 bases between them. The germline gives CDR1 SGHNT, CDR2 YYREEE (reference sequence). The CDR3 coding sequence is TGTGCCAGCAGCCTAGTGGGGCCAACGAACGGCTACACCTTC. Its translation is CASSLVGPTNGYTF.

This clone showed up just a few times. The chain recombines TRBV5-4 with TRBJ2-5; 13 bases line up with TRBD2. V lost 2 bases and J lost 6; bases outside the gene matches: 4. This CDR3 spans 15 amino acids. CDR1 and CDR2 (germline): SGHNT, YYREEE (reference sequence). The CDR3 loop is CASSLRLAGGQTQYF. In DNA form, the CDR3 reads TGTGCCAGCAGCTTACGACTAGCGGGAGGACAGACCCAGTACTTC.

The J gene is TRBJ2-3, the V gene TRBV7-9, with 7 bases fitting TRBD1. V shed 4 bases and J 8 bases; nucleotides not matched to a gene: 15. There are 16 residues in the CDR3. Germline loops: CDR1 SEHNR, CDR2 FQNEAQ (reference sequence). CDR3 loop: CASSSDRVGSPFTQYF. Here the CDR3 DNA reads TGTGCCAGCAGCTCTGACAGGGTCGGGTCACCATTTACGCAGTATTTT.

In nucleotides, the CDR3 is TGTGCCAGCAGGCGAGACCTGGGCGGGGAGCTGTTTTTT. Its protein is CASRRDLGGELFF. The V and J genes are TRBV2 and TRBJ2-2; no definite D call. Trimming stripped 6 bases from V and 7 bases from J, with 12 bases between. There are 13 residues in the CDR3. Germline CDR1 and CDR2: SNHLY and FYNNEI.

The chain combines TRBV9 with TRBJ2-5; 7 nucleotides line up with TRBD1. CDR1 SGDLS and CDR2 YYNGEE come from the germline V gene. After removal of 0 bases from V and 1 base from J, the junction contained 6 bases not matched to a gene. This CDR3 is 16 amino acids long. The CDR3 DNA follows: TGTGCCAGCAGCGTAGCTACAGGGGTAGGCCAAGAGACCCAGTACTTC. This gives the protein CASSVATGVGQETQYF.